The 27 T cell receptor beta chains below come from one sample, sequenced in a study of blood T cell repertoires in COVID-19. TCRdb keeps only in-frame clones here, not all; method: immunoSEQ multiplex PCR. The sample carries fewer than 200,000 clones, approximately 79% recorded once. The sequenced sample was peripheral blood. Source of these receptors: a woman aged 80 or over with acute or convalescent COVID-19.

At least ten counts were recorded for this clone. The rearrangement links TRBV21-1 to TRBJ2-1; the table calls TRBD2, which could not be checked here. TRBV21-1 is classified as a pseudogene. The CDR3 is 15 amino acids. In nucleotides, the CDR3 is TGTGCCAGCAGGACTAGCGGGAGTGGTTTCAATGAGCAGTTCTTC. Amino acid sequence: CASRTSGSGFNEQFF.

The chain's CDR3 is CSVGLGRGGGNEQFF. The CDR3 region has the DNA TGCAGCGTGGGGCTAGGGCGGGGTGGGGGGAATGAGCAGTTCTTC. This chain joins TRBV29-1 and TRBJ2-1, with D possibly being TRBD2 (6 bases). The germline V gene has CDR1 SQVTM and CDR2 ANQGSEA. The V gene lost 6 bases and the J gene lost 7 bases, with 22 bases spanning the gap. The CDR3 is 15 amino acids.

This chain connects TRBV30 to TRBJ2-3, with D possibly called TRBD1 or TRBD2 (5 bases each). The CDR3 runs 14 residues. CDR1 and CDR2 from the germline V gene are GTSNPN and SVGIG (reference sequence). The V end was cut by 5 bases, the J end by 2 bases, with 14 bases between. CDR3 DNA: TGTGCCTGGGGGGCGGGCAGCACCACAGATACGCAGTATTTT. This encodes CAWGAGSTTDTQYF.

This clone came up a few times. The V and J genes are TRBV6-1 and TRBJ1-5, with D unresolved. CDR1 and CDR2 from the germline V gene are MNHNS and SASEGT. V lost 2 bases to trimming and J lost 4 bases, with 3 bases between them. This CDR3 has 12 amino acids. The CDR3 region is CASSEQNQPQHF. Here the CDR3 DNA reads TGTGCCAGCAGTGAACAGAATCAGCCCCAGCATTTT.

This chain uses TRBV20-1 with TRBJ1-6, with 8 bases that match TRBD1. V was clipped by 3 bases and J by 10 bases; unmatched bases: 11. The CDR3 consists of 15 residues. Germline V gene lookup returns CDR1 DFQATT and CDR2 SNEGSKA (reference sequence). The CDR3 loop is CSASRGAQGESPLHF. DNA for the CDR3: TGCAGTGCTAGTCGTGGGGCACAGGGGGAGTCACCCCTCCACTTT.

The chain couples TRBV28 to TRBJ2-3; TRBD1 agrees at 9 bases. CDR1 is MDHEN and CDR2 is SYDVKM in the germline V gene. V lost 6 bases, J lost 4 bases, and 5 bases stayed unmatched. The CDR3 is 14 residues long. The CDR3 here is CASRGQGLSDTQYF. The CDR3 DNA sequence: TGTGCCAGCAGGGGACAGGGATTATCAGATACGCAGTATTTT.

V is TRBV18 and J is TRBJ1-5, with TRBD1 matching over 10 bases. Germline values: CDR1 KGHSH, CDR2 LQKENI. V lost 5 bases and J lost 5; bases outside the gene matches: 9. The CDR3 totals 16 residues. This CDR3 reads CASSEQTGGRDQPQHF. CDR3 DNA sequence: TGTGCCAGCTCAGAACAGACAGGGGGCAGGGATCAGCCCCAGCATTTT.

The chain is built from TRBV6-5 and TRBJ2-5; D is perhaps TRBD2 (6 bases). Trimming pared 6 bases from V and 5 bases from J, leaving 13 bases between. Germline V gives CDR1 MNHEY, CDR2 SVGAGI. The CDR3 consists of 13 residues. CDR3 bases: TGTGCCAGCAGGGTCTGGGGGAGGGAGACCCAGTACTTC. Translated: CASRVWGRETQYF.

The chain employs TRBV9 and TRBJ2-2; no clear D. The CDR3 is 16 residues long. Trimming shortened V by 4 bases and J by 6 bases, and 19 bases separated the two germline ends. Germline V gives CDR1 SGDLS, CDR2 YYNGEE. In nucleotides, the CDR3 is TGTGCCAGCAGCTGTTTTGGCCCCGCTTGTTCCGGGGAGCTGTTTTTT. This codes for CASSCFGPACSGELFF.

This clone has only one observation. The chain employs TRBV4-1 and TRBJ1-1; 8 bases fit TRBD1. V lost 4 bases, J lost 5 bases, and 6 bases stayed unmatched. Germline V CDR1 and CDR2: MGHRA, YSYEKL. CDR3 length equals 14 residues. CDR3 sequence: CASSRGQGGTEAFF. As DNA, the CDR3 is TGCGCCAGCAGCCGTGGACAGGGTGGAACTGAAGCTTTCTTT.

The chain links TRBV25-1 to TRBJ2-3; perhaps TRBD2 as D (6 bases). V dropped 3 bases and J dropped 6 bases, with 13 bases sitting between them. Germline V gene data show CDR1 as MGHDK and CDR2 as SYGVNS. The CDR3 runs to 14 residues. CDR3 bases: TGTGCCAGCAGTGATCGGAGGGGAGTGGATACGCAGTATTTT. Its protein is CASSDRRGVDTQYF.

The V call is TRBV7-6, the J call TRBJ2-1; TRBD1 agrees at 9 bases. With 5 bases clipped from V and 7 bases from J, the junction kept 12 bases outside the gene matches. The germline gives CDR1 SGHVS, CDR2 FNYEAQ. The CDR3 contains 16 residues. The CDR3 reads CASSVSGTGLNNEQFF. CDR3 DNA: TGTGCCAGCAGCGTCTCCGGGACAGGGCTTAATAATGAGCAGTTCTTC. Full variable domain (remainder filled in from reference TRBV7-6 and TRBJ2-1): GAGVSQSPRYKVTKRGQDVALRCDPISGHVSLYWYRQALGQGPEFLTYFNYEAQQDKSGLPNDRFSAERPEGSISTLTIQRTEQRDSAMYRCASSVSGTGLNNEQFFGPGTRLTVL.

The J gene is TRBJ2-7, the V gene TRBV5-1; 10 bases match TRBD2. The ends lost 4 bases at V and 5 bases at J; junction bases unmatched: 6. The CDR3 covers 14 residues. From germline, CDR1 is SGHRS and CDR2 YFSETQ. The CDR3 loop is CASSTSSGSHEQYF. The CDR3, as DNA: TGCGCCAGCAGCACATCTAGCGGGAGCCACGAGCAGTACTTC. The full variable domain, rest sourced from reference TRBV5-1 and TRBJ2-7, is KAGVTQTPRYLIKTRGQQVTLSCSPISGHRSVSWYQQTPGQGLQFLFEYFSETQRNKGNFPGRFSGRQFSNSRSEMNVSTLELGDSALYLCASSTSSGSHEQYFGPGTRLTVT.

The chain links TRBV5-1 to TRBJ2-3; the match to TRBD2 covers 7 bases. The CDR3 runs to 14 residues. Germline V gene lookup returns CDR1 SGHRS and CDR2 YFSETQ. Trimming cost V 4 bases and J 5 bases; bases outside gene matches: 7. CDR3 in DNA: TGCGCCAGCAGCCTTAGACTAGCAAAAGATACGCAGTATTTT. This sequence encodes CASSLRLAKDTQYF.

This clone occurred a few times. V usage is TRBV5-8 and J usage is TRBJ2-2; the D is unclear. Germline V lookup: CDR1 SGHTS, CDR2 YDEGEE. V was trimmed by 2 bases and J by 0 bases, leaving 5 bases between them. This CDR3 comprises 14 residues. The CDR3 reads CASSFGSNTGELFF. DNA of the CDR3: TGTGCCAGCAGCTTCGGGTCGAACACCGGGGAGCTGTTTTTT.

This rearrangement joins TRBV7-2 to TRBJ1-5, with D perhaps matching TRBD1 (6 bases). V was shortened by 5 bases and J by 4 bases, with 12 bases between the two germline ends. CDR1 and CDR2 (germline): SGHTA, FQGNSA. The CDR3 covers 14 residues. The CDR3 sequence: CASSLYTGNQPQHF. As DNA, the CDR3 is TGTGCCAGCAGCCTGTACACAGGGAATCAGCCCCAGCATTTT.

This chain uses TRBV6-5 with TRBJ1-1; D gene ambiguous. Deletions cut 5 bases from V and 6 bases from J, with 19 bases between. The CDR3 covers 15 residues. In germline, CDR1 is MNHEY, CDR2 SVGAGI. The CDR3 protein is CASSPDTRPGAEAFF. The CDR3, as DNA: TGTGCCAGCAGTCCGGATACCCGTCCGGGAGCTGAAGCTTTCTTT.

CDR3 sequence reads: CASSLADRVTDTQYF. CDR3 in DNA: TGCGCCAGCAGCTTGGCGGACAGGGTAACAGATACGCAGTATTTT. The chain uses TRBV5-1 and TRBJ2-3; 8 bases agree with TRBD1. Germline CDR1 and CDR2: SGHRS and YFSETQ. Trimming cost V 0 bases and J 3 bases; bases outside gene matches: 3. The CDR3 consists of 15 residues.

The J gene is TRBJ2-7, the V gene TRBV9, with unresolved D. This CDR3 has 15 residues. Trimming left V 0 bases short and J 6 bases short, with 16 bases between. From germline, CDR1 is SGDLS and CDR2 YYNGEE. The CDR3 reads CASSVGGGPAREQYF. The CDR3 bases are TGTGCCAGCAGCGTAGGAGGCGGTCCCGCCCGCGAGCAGTACTTC.

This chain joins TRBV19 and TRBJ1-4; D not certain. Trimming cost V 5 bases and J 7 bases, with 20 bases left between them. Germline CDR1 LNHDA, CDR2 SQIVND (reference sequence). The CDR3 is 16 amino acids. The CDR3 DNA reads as TGTGCCAGTAGTGGACGGGCCGCCGGGCGGGGTGAAAAACTGTTTTTT. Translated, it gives CASSGRAAGRGEKLFF. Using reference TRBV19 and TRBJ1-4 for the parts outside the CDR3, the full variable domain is DGGITQSPKYLFRKEGQNVTLSCEQNLNHDAMYWYRQDPGQGLRLIYYSQIVNDFQKGDIAEGYSVSREKKESFPLTVTSAQKNPTAFYLCASSGRAAGRGEKLFFGSGTQLSVL.

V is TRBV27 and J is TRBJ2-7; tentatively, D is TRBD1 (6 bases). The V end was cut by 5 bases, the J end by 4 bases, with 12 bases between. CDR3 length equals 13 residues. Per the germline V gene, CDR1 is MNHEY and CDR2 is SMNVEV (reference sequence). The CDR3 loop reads CASSPEGGYEQYF. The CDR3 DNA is TGTGCCAGCAGTCCCGAAGGGGGTTACGAGCAGTACTTC.

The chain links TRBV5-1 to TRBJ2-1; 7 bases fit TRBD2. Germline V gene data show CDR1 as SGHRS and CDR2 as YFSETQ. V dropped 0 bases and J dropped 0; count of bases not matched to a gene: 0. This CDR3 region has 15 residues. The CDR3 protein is CASSLGGGSYNEQFF. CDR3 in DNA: TGCGCCAGCAGCTTGGGCGGGGGCTCCTACAATGAGCAGTTCTTC.

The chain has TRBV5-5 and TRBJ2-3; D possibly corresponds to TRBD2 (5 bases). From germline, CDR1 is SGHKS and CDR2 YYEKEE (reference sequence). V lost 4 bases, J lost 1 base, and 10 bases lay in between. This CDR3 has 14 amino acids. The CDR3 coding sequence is TGTGCCAGCAGCACGGTCGGGGGCACAGATACGCAGTATTTT. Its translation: CASSTVGGTDTQYF. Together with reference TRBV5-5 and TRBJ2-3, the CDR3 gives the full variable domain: DAGVTQSPTHLIKTRGQQVTLRCSPISGHKSVSWYQQVLGQGPQFIFQYYEKEERGRGNFPDRFSARQFPNYSSELNVNALLLGDSALYLCASSTVGGTDTQYFGPGTRLTVL.

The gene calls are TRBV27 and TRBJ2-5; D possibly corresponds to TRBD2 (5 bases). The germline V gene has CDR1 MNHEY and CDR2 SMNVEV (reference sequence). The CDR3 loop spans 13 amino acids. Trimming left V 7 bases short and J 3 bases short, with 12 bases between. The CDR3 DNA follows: TGTGCCAGCACCACCGGACTTAAAGAGACCCAGTACTTC. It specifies CASTTGLKETQYF.

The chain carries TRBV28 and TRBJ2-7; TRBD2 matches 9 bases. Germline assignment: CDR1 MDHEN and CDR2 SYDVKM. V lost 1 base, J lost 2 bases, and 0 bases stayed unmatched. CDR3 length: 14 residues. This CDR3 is CASSLLAGAYEQYF. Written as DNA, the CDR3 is TGTGCCAGCAGTTTATTAGCGGGAGCCTACGAGCAGTACTTC.

The CDR3 DNA sequence: TGTGCCAGCAGCTTGGACACGAGCTCCTACAATGAGCAGTTCTTC. It specifies CASSLDTSSYNEQFF. The gene calls are TRBV11-2 and TRBJ2-1, with D tentatively TRBD1 (5 bases). In germline, CDR1 is SGHAT, CDR2 FQNNGV. This CDR3 is 15 amino acids long. V was cut by 3 bases and J by 0 bases, with 9 bases left in between.

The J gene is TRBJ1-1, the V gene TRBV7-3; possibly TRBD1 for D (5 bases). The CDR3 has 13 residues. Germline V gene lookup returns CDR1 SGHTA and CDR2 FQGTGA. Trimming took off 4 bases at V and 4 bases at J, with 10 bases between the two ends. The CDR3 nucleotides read TGTGCCAGCAGCTCCTCGGGGGGCACTGAAGCTTTCTTT. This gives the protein CASSSSGGTEAFF.